This TCR beta chain was captured by sequencing in a study of CD8 T cells in ankylosing spondylitis. Whole-study results and caveats: A motif in TCR beta, a set of eight highly homologous variants, appeared characteristic of ankylosing spondylitis blood. From matched ankylosing spondylitis synovial fluid, disease-linked clones were reportedly recovered at significantly enriched levels.

Researchers built TCR beta libraries using quantitative 5'-RACE with molecular barcodes. TCRdb re-called the 5' RACE reads through MiXCR, storing one row per CDR3 protein. The sample records fewer than 350,000 distinct CDR3 sequences, 11% being singletons. This CDR3 is 14 amino acids long. V shed 2 bases and J shed 0 bases, with 8 bases lying between them. Germline V CDR1 and CDR2: DFQATT, SNEGSKA (reference sequence). Points on this clonotype: What it recognizes is unknown.

The sequence was collected from a female donor with ankylosing spondylitis or in good health (not recorded which). The rearrangement links TRBV20-1 to TRBJ2-1; D remains ambiguous. Sequencing was done on a sample of blood, either unsorted or a sorted T cell fraction (not recorded which). CDR3 sequence (DNA): TGCAGTGCTAGATCCCACCGCTCCTACAATGAGCAGTTCTTC. Its protein product is CSARSHRSYNEQFF.